This TCR beta chain originates from a study of T cell repertoires in cytomegalovirus infection (dated by TCRdb to about 2019). Describing the broader study: Donor HLA type was relevant to the analysis, because carriage of CMV infection together with the matching HLA type was indicated by public TCR beta signatures. Summary of the overall study and its limitations: In both this cohort and an independent roughly 330-donor cohort, the cumulative frequency of public TCR beta family members distinguished carriers of CMV infection plus the relevant HLA type. In the ex vivo response, HLA-C-restricted CMV-specific TCR beta clonotypes were dominant, and in two of eight donors the single most frequent clonotype came from this HLA-C-restricted group.

Including the terminal cysteine and phenylalanine, the CDR3 comprises 16 residues. Left in the record is the CDR3 DNA by itself, 48 bases read in frame from the first base. Trimming takes 3 bases off V and 5 bases off J; junction bases not matched to a gene: 11. According to the germline V gene (reference sequence), CDR1 reads LNHDA and CDR2 reads SQIVND. This clonotype has more than one count but fewer than ten. Its binding antigen is unknown. Base qualities were left out, and no much larger clone turns up one base away. The sequencer was an Illumina HiSeq 1500. In TCRdb, the public reads were trimmed at Q25 with fastp and aligned with MiXCR, with productive beta chains retained. CDR3 protein duplicates are merged, each entry listing the most common genes and DNA. Recorded for this sample are under 200,000 distinct CDR3 sequences; roughly 9% of them occurred a single time. 4.6% of the sample goes to the ten largest clones.

The chain is assembled from TRBV19 and TRBJ2-7; 9 junctional bases match TRBD2. This TCR came from a human donor in good health (CMV status not recorded). Some clones in this sample may be carry-over from other donors' samples. The specimen was PBMCs. The CDR3 sequence is CASSIGFSGSSDEQYF. The DNA reads TGTGCCAGTAGTATCGGTTTTAGCGGGAGTTCAGACGAGCAGTACTTC.